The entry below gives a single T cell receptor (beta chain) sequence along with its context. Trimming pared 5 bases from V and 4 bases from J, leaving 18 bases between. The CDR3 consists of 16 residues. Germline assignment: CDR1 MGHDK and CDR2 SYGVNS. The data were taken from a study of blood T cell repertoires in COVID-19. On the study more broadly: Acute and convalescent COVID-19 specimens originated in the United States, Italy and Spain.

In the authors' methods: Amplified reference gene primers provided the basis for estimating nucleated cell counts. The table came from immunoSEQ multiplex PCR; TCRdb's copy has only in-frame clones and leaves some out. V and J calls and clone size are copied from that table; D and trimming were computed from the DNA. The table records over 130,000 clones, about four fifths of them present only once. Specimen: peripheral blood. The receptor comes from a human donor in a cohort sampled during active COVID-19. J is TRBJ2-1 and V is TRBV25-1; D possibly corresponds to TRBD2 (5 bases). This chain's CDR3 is CASSTPEEDLYNEQFF. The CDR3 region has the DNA TGTGCCAGCAGTACGCCCGAGGAGGACCTATACAATGAGCAGTTCTTC.